The T cell receptor (beta chain) under discussion was sequenced for a study of T cell responses to AZD1222 COVID-19 vaccine. The CDR3 has 15 residues. Germline loops: CDR1 SGHDN, CDR2 FVKESK. Trimming pared 4 bases from V and 2 bases from J, leaving 14 bases between. Libraries were prepared by immunoSEQ multiplex PCR; TCRdb keeps only in-frame clonotypes and omits some of them. The table records about 160,000 clones, 91% of them present only once. A word on this clone: Its specificity is not known.

Study outcomes and limitations: Repertoires were obtained only post-peak T cell response.

The material sequenced was peripheral blood, taken 28 days after the second AZD1222 dose. The TCR sequence derives from an adult who received the AZD1222 COVID-19 vaccine. This chain links TRBV14 with TRBJ1-2, with a weak D call TRBD1 (6 bases). The CDR3 DNA reads as TGTGCCAGCAGCCTAGGACAGCTCTTAAACTATGGCTACACCTTC. Residues: CASSLGQLLNYGYTF.